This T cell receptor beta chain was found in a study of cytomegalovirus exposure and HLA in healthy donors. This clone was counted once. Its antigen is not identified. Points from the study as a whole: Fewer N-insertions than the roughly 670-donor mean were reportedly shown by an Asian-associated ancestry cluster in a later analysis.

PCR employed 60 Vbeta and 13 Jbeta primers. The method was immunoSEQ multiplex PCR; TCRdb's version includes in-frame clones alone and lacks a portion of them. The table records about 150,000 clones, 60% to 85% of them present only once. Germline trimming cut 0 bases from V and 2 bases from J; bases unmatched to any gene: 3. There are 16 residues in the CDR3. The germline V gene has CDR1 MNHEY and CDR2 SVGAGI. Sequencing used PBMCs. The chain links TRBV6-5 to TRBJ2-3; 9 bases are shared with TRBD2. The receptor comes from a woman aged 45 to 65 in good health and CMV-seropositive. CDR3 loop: CASSYSLAGSTDTQYF. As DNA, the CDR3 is TGTGCCAGCAGTTACTCCCTAGCGGGGTCCACAGATACGCAGTATTTT.